Following are 28 T cell receptor beta chains from one sample sequenced in a study of PD-1 blockade in classical Hodgkin lymphoma. Here immunoSEQ multiplex PCR was the method, and the copy in TCRdb shows in-frame clones only, minus some. This table has 50,000 to 75,000 clones, more than 75% appearing once. All the patients suffered relapse after autologous stem cell transplantation, and brentuximab vedotin exposure differed. Sequencing was performed on peripheral blood mononuclear cells (PBMCs), taken before the second cycle of nivolumab. These receptors were taken from a human donor with classical Hodgkin lymphoma.

Only a few counts were recorded for this clone. The J gene is TRBJ1-1, the V gene TRBV18; D is perhaps TRBD1 (6 bases). Germline V gene lookup returns CDR1 KGHSH and CDR2 LQKENI. Trimming removed 6 bases from V and 1 base from J, with 12 bases in between. CDR3 length: 14 amino acids. CDR3 loop: CASSGGHENTEAFF. The CDR3 bases are TGTGCCAGCTCGGGGGGACACGAGAACACTGAAGCTTTCTTT.

The chain couples TRBV5-1 to TRBJ2-1; 13 nucleotides agree with TRBD2. CDR3 size: 15 residues. Germline CDR1 and CDR2: SGHRS and YFSETQ. Trimming cost V 4 bases and J 6 bases; bases outside gene matches: 4. CDR3 DNA: TGCGCCAGCAGCCTTAGACTAGCGGGGGGCAATGAGCAGTTCTTC. Its translation is CASSLRLAGGNEQFF.

The chain uses TRBV5-1 and TRBJ1-3, with 7 bases identical to TRBD1. Germline CDR1 reads SGHRS; CDR2 reads YFSETQ. The CDR3 has 14 amino acids. Trimming cost V 3 bases and J 4 bases; bases outside gene matches: 4. This CDR3 reads CASSSGTAGNTIYF. For the CDR3, the DNA is TGCGCCAGCAGCTCTGGGACAGCCGGAAACACCATATATTTT.

The V call is TRBV5-1, the J call TRBJ2-5; 11 nucleotides agree with TRBD2. CDR1 and CDR2 (germline): SGHRS, YFSETQ. J was trimmed by 5 bases and V by 4 bases; bases with no gene match: 7. This CDR3 contains 15 residues. The CDR3 nucleotides read TGCGCCAGCAGCCCTCAGGGACTAGCGGTGGAGACCCAGTACTTC. This translates into CASSPQGLAVETQYF.

The chain links TRBV14 to TRBJ2-7; D possibly matches TRBD1 or TRBD2 (5 bases each). V shed 4 bases and J shed 4 bases, with 8 bases lying between them. The CDR3 contains 12 residues. Germline V gene sequence: CDR1 SGHDN, CDR2 FVKESK. The CDR3: CASSPRGYEQYF. DNA of the CDR3: TGTGCCAGCAGCCCGAGGGGTTACGAGCAGTACTTC.

The V gene is TRBV19, the J gene TRBJ1-2; 7 bases agree with TRBD1. There are 13 residues in the CDR3. V dropped 6 bases and J dropped 7; count of bases not matched to a gene: 8. In germline, CDR1 is LNHDA, CDR2 SQIVND (reference sequence). CDR3 nucleotide sequence: TGTGCCAGTAGCCCAGGGGGTATCGCTGGCTACACCTTC. Amino acid sequence: CASSPGGIAGYTF.

This clone was detected once. This rearrangement joins TRBV6-5 to TRBJ1-2, with D tentatively TRBD1 (5 bases). The CDR3 consists of 14 residues. The germline gives CDR1 MNHEY, CDR2 SVGAGI. Trimming cost V 5 bases and J 3 bases, with 13 bases left between them. In nucleotides, the CDR3 is TGTGCCAGCAGTGAGGACACGACGGACTATGGCTACACCTTC. Translated: CASSEDTTDYGYTF.

This chain connects TRBV18 to TRBJ1-1, with a tentative D call TRBD1 (5 bases). The CDR3 consists of 11 residues. Looked up from germline, CDR1 is KGHSH and CDR2 is LQKENI. Trimming shortened V by 5 bases and J by 8 bases, and 9 bases separated the two germline ends. The CDR3 is CASSYGGEAFF. The CDR3 nucleotides read TGTGCCAGCTCATACGGGGGAGAAGCTTTCTTT.

The V call is TRBV5-1, the J call TRBJ2-5, with D maybe TRBD2 (6 bases). CDR3 size: 14 residues. The germline V gene encodes CDR1 SGHRS and CDR2 YFSETQ. Trimming stripped 6 bases from V and 4 bases from J, with 16 bases between. The CDR3 is CASNLGRGAETQYF. DNA of the CDR3: TGCGCCAGCAACCTAGGGCGGGGCGCAGAGACCCAGTACTTC.

The sample holds a few counts of this clone. The chain joins TRBV11-1 to TRBJ2-3; D is undetermined. Germline V gives CDR1 SGHAT, CDR2 FQDESV (reference sequence). V was clipped by 2 bases and J by 5 bases, with 17 bases between them. CDR3 size: 16 residues. As DNA, the CDR3 is TGTGCCAGCAGCTTAAGCCTCCGACCTGGGCAAGATACGCAGTATTTT. Protein product: CASSLSLRPGQDTQYF.

The chain has TRBV30 and TRBJ1-5; D gene unclear. The CDR3 is made up of 12 amino acids. V was clipped by 0 bases and J by 4 bases, with 4 bases between them. CDR1 and CDR2 (germline): GTSNPN, SVGIG (reference sequence). As DNA, the CDR3 is TGTGCCTGGAGTGTAGGGAATCAGCCCCAGCATTTT. It translates to CAWSVGNQPQHF.

The V and J genes are TRBV4-1 and TRBJ1-1, with D tentatively TRBD1 (5 bases). The CDR3 consists of 14 residues. V dropped 2 bases and J dropped 1 base, with 8 bases sitting between them. The germline gives CDR1 MGHRA, CDR2 YSYEKL. CDR3 DNA sequence: TGCGCCAGCAGCCAAAAAGACAGGAACACTGAAGCTTTCTTT. Residues: CASSQKDRNTEAFF.

The chain carries TRBV5-8 and TRBJ1-4, with unresolved D. Germline CDR1 reads SGHTS; CDR2 reads YDEGEE. V lost 1 base, J lost 10 bases, and 17 bases lay in between. CDR3 length: 15 amino acids. CDR3 DNA: TGTGCCAGCAGCTTGAGAAGTGCCTTGGCGGCAAAACTGTTTTTT. Its protein product is CASSLRSALAAKLFF.

V is TRBV6-1 and J is TRBJ1-2; 7 nucleotides match TRBD1. V was clipped by 3 bases and J by 3 bases; unmatched bases: 13. The CDR3 consists of 17 residues. Germline V gives CDR1 MNHNS, CDR2 SASEGT. The CDR3 DNA sequence: TGTGCCAGCAGTGACCGGGACAGCCACACCCGGGACTATGGCTACACCTTC. Residues: CASSDRDSHTRDYGYTF.

The chain recombines TRBV5-1 with TRBJ2-2; 7 positions match TRBD2. This CDR3 is 15 amino acids long. V shed 0 bases, J shed 4 bases, and the junction held 3 bases outside the gene matches. CDR1 is SGHRS, CDR2 YFSETQ, per germline. The CDR3 nucleotides read TGCGCCAGCAGCTTGGCCGGGGAGGGCACCGGGGAGCTGTTTTTT. This sequence encodes CASSLAGEGTGELFF.

This chain connects TRBV7-8 to TRBJ1-6; D is possibly TRBD1 (5 bases). V was cut by 3 bases and J by 10 bases, with 10 bases left in between. CDR1 is SGHVS and CDR2 is FQNEAQ in the germline V gene. The CDR3 runs to 13 residues. In DNA, the CDR3 is TGTGCCAGCAGCTTGCAGGGAGGCTCACCCCTCCACTTT. It encodes CASSLQGGSPLHF.

This clone was picked up one time. The rearrangement links TRBV6-5 to TRBJ1-1; 8 bases map to TRBD1. Trimming at V came to 2 bases and at J to 12 bases, leaving 14 bases not matched to a gene. CDR1 is MNHEY, CDR2 SVGAGI, per germline. This CDR3 has 15 residues. The CDR3 protein is CASSYISPRGRVSFF. In DNA form, the CDR3 reads TGTGCCAGCAGTTACATATCCCCCAGGGGGCGCGTGTCTTTCTTT.

V and J are TRBV4-2 and TRBJ1-1; TRBD1 might be the D (6 bases). The germline V gene has CDR1 LGHNA and CDR2 YNFKEQ. Trimming removed 4 bases from V and 3 bases from J, with 12 bases in between. The CDR3 spans 14 residues. The CDR3 region is CASSRGGSDTEAFF. The DNA of the CDR3 is TGTGCCAGCAGCCGAGGGGGTTCGGACACTGAAGCTTTCTTT.

The chain combines TRBV5-1 with TRBJ1-4; TRBD1 matches 10 bases. The V gene's germline CDR1 is SGHRS and CDR2 YFSETQ. This CDR3 spans 15 amino acids. Trimming removed 4 bases from V and 7 bases from J; junction bases left unmatched: 7. CDR3 in amino acids: CASSAGTGALEKLFF. CDR3 DNA: TGCGCCAGCAGCGCGGGGACAGGGGCCCTTGAAAAACTGTTTTTT. Supplemented by reference TRBV5-1 and TRBJ1-4, the full variable domain reads KAGVTQTPRYLIKTRGQQVTLSCSPISGHRSVSWYQQTPGQGLQFLFEYFSETQRNKGNFPGRFSGRQFSNSRSEMNVSTLELGDSALYLCASSAGTGALEKLFFGSGTQLSVL.

This clone showed up just once. The CDR3 reads CASDRRGSGRTDTQYF. The DNA for the CDR3 is TGTGCCAGCGATCGCCGAGGGAGCGGGCGCACAGATACGCAGTATTTT. V and J are TRBV28 and TRBJ2-3; tentative D call: TRBD2 (6 bases). V was pared by 8 bases and J by 1 base, with 19 bases between. Germline assignment: CDR1 MDHEN and CDR2 SYDVKM. This CDR3 contains 16 residues.

The rearrangement links TRBV10-3 to TRBJ1-1; TRBD1 might be the D (6 bases). V shed 3 bases and J shed 6 bases, with 11 bases lying between them. Germline lookup yields CDR1 ENHRY and CDR2 SYGVKD. The CDR3 extends over 13 amino acids. The CDR3: CAISEQGWSEAFF. CDR3 DNA: TGTGCCATCAGTGAACAGGGATGGTCTGAAGCTTTCTTT.

In nucleotides, the CDR3 is TGTGCCAGCAGCGTAGCGCCGGGGACTGAAGCTTTCTTT. Its protein is CASSVAPGTEAFF. The gene calls are TRBV9 and TRBJ1-1, with unresolved D. The germline V and J ends were trimmed by 0 bases and 5 bases, with 8 bases remaining between them. The CDR3 loop spans 13 amino acids. Germline CDR1 is SGDLS and CDR2 is YYNGEE.

The chain uses TRBV30 and TRBJ1-1; D may be TRBD1 (5 bases). This CDR3 is 16 amino acids long. The germline CDR1 and CDR2 sequences are GTSNPN and SVGIG (reference sequence). Trimming removed 0 bases from V and 3 bases from J, with 17 bases in between. The chain's CDR3 is CAWSVGVQFLDTEAFF. The CDR3 coding sequence is TGTGCCTGGAGTGTAGGGGTCCAATTCTTGGACACTGAAGCTTTCTTT.

This rearrangement joins TRBV11-2 to TRBJ2-1, with 7 bases lining up with TRBD2. Germline V gene lookup returns CDR1 SGHAT and CDR2 FQNNGV. This CDR3 region has 14 residues. V lost 5 bases, J lost 5 bases, and 6 bases stayed unmatched. CDR3 residues: CASSDRLADNEQFF. CDR3 nucleotides: TGTGCCAGCAGCGATCGACTAGCCGACAATGAGCAGTTCTTC.

This chain connects TRBV28 to TRBJ1-2, with D uncertain. CDR1 and CDR2 (germline): MDHEN, SYDVKM. Trimming pared 6 bases from V and 4 bases from J, leaving 15 bases between. The CDR3 has 14 amino acids. This chain's CDR3 is CASSPIPTVYGYTF. The DNA of the CDR3 is TGTGCCAGCAGCCCTATACCGACGGTCTATGGCTACACCTTC.

The V gene is TRBV6-5, the J gene TRBJ2-7, with a tentative D call TRBD1 (5 bases). Trimming stripped 8 bases from V and 4 bases from J, with 9 bases between. Germline CDR1 reads MNHEY; CDR2 reads SVGAGI. The CDR3 covers 11 residues. The CDR3 bases are TGTGCCAGCCTACAGGATTACGAGCAGTACTTC. Amino acid sequence: CASLQDYEQYF.

V and J are TRBV10-1 and TRBJ1-3; D is possibly TRBD1 (5 bases). V lost 6 bases and J 2 bases, leaving 17 bases between the germline ends. CDR3 length: 16 amino acids. Per the germline V gene, CDR1 is WNHNN and CDR2 is SYGVQD (reference sequence). The CDR3 reads CASRGLRERAGNTIYF. CDR3 DNA: TGCGCCAGCAGGGGACTCAGGGAAAGGGCTGGAAACACCATATATTTT.

V and J are TRBV5-1 and TRBJ1-2, with D unresolved. The germline V gene encodes CDR1 SGHRS and CDR2 YFSETQ. The CDR3 is 13 amino acids. Trimming cost V 4 bases and J 8 bases, with 15 bases left between them. CDR3 bases: TGCGCCAGCAGCCATGGGGAGGATTGGGGCTACACCTTC. This sequence encodes CASSHGEDWGYTF.